This TCR beta chain emerged from a study of blood T cell repertoires in COVID-19. With 3 bases removed from V and 3 bases from J, the gap between germline ends came to 12 bases. This CDR3 has 14 residues. Per the germline V gene, CDR1 is LGHDT and CDR2 is YNNKEL (reference sequence). The assay was immunoSEQ multiplex PCR, and TCRdb's table has in-frame clones only and misses some. The table shows tens of thousands of clones, with about 83% occurring only once. The source of this sequence is a human donor in a cohort sampled during active COVID-19. The rearrangement links TRBV3-1 (or the pseudogene TRBV3-2) to TRBJ2-7; maybe TRBD1 (5 bases). The sequenced material came from peripheral blood. Written as DNA, the CDR3 is TGTGCCAGCAGCCAGCAGGGTGTTGTCTACGAGCAGTACTTC. Encoded protein: CASSQQGVVYEQYF.